These 6 T cell receptor beta chains were sequenced from one sample in a study of response to subunit inactivated influenza vaccine. TCRdb itself ran the RT-PCR reads through MiXCR, one entry per CDR3 protein. The table shows hundreds of thousands of distinct CDR3 sequences, with around 15% occurring only once. The source material was PBMCs from blood, sampled 14 to 15 days before vaccination. Source of these receptors: a man aged 45 to 65 who received an inactivated influenza vaccine.

This chain uses TRBV7-8 with TRBJ2-2, with a tentative D call TRBD2 (5 bases). The CDR3 has 16 amino acids. The germline V and J ends were trimmed by 2 bases and 7 bases, with 17 bases remaining between them. The germline gives CDR1 SGHVS, CDR2 FQNEAQ. CDR3 in DNA: TGTGCCAGCAGCTTATTTCCCAGGACTGGCGGCGGGGAGCTGTTTTTT. Translation gives CASSLFPRTGGGELFF.

The genes are TRBV20-1 and TRBJ1-5; D is possibly TRBD1 (6 bases). The CDR3 extends over 16 amino acids. The V end was cut by 6 bases, the J end by 3 bases, with 21 bases between. Germline V CDR1 and CDR2: DFQATT, SNEGSKA (reference sequence). In DNA form, the CDR3 reads TGCAGTGCCACCCAAGGGACAACCACACCCAATCAGCCCCAGCATTTT. Translation gives CSATQGTTTPNQPQHF.

This rearrangement joins TRBV7-8 to TRBJ2-1; possible D gene TRBD2, 5 bases. CDR3 length: 15 residues. Looked up from germline, CDR1 is SGHVS and CDR2 is FQNEAQ. V was clipped by 5 bases and J by 5 bases, with 16 bases between them. The CDR3 spells CASSPSPTSHNEQFF. For the CDR3, the DNA is TGTGCCAGCAGCCCAAGCCCCACTAGTCACAATGAGCAGTTCTTC.

This clonotype was seen a few times. The J gene is TRBJ2-2, the V gene TRBV20-1; 11 bases are shared with TRBD2. The CDR3 length is 18 residues. CDR1 is DFQATT, CDR2 SNEGSKA, per germline (reference sequence). V gave up 0 bases and J gave up 0 bases; unmatched junction bases: 6. The CDR3 protein is CSARDRSSGGANTGELFF. CDR3 bases: TGCAGTGCTAGAGATCGAAGTAGCGGGGGGGCGAACACCGGGGAGCTGTTTTTT.

Note on this clonotype: A much larger clone is a single base away; this may be a read error. The chain has TRBV10-3 and TRBJ2-7; TRBD1 is a possible D gene (6 bases). The CDR3 is 19 residues long. Trimming cost V 8 bases and J 6 bases, with 35 bases left between them. CDR1 is ENHRY and CDR2 is SYGVKD in the germline V gene. The CDR3 region is CAIGIRFDRRSHILCEQYF. CDR3 nucleotide sequence: TGTGCCATCGGGATACGTTTCGACAGGCGATCGCATATCCTCTGCGAGCAGTACTTC.

This clonotype was seen more than once but under ten times. CDR3 DNA: TGTGCCAGCAGCACCGGGATTACCGCAAGCACAGATACGCAGTATTTT. Protein: CASSTGITASTDTQYF. The genes are TRBV5-6 and TRBJ2-3; TRBD2 is a possible D gene (5 bases). The V gene's germline CDR1 is SGHDT and CDR2 YYEEEE. V was cut by 4 bases and J by 0 bases, with 15 bases left in between. The CDR3 totals 16 residues.